The subject of this entry is one T cell receptor beta chain. The sample comes from a study of blood T cell repertoires in COVID-19. Study details: Material from acute and convalescent COVID-19 was sourced from the United States, Italy and Spain. T cells, B-cell-depleted T cells, or PBMCs supplied cDNA or gDNA.

CDR3 length equals 14 residues. Looked up from germline, CDR1 is MDHEN and CDR2 is SYDVKM. V lost 5 bases, J lost 5 bases, and 6 bases stayed unmatched. Original analysis: Researchers report that nucleated cell counts were estimated from reference gene primer amplification. Here immunoSEQ multiplex PCR was the method, and the copy in TCRdb shows in-frame clones only, minus some. V, J and clone size were drawn from that table, and D and trimming were deduced from the DNA. The table includes under 130,000 clones, 70% to 90% detected once. This TCR derives from a man aged 45-65 years in a cohort sampled during active COVID-19. Sequencing was carried out using peripheral blood. The V call is TRBV28, the J call TRBJ1-5; 7 nucleotides agree with TRBD1. The DNA for the CDR3 is TGTGCCAGCAGTACCGGGACAGATTATCAGCCCCAGCATTTT. It is translated as CASSTGTDYQPQHF.